The clone carrying this T cell receptor beta chain came up once. The data are from a study of OX40 agonist ivuxolimab in advanced cancers. About the study: At 0.01 to 10 mg/kg, ivuxolimab was administered intravenously to patients every 2 weeks.

Patients were excluded for autoimmune disease history or systemic immunosuppression. Profiled with immunoSEQ multiplex PCR; TCRdb holds only in-frame clones, not every one. The sample consists of roughly 62,000 clones, roughly 84% of them appearing once. Sequencing was performed on CD4+ or CD8+ T cells sorted from blood, taken in a trial of the OX40 agonist ivuxolimab. The receptor comes from an adult with an advanced solid tumor such as melanoma, head and neck, liver or kidney cancer.

This CDR3 is CASSVGGEDTQYF. As DNA, the CDR3 is TGTGCCAGCAGCGTGGGGGGTGAAGATACGCAGTATTTT. The rearrangement uses TRBV5-4 and TRBJ2-3, with D possibly TRBD2 on 6 matching bases. The germline V and J ends were trimmed by 4 bases and 5 bases, with 11 bases remaining between them. The CDR3 length is 13 residues. Germline values: CDR1 SGHNT, CDR2 YYREEE (reference sequence).